Below are 18 T cell receptor beta chains sequenced from a single sample in a study of CD4 and CD8 cells across lung adenocarcinoma regions. One entry per CDR3 protein results from TCRdb running MiXCR on the PCR reads. Here the sample spans tens of thousands of distinct CDR3 sequences, about 50% being singletons. Sample: CD8+ T cells from the center of a lung tumor. The receptors stem from a female donor with lung adenocarcinoma. The CD4 and CD8 labels of this study may be unreliable.

In the case of this clonotype: The junction and the germline gene differ at one end; a read error may be behind it. The DNA for the CDR3 is TGTGGCAGCAGGCAGGGGCTAGGAGTCAAAAACACGCAGTACTTT. Encoded protein: CGSRQGLGVKNTQYF. The chain is built from TRBV27 and TRBJ2-3, with D tentatively TRBD1 (6 bases). The CDR3 consists of 15 residues. Germline-derived CDR1 and CDR2 are MNHEY and SMNVEV (reference sequence).

At least ten counts were recorded for this clonotype. This chain connects TRBV25-1 to TRBJ1-2; 8 bases fit TRBD1. The ends lost 6 bases at V and 5 bases at J; junction bases unmatched: 11. Looked up from germline, CDR1 is MGHDK and CDR2 is SYGVNS. There are 15 residues in the CDR3. CDR3 protein: CASSQGQGRLYGYTF. The CDR3, as DNA: TGTGCCAGCAGCCAAGGACAGGGCAGACTTTATGGCTACACCTTC.

The V gene is TRBV6-1, the J gene TRBJ1-3, with D uncertain. V shed 1 base and J shed 2 bases, with 12 bases lying between them. This CDR3 is built from 16 residues. The germline V gene encodes CDR1 MNHNS and CDR2 SASEGT. The CDR3 DNA is TGTGCCAGCAGTGAAGGGCTCCGGGTTACTGGAAACACCATATATTTT. Residues: CASSEGLRVTGNTIYF.

As for this clonotype: The junction does not match germline at one end; this may be a read error. V and J are TRBV6-1 and TRBJ1-1; D not resolved. The CDR3 spans 11 residues. CDR1 is MNHNS and CDR2 is SASEGT in the germline V gene. CDR3 DNA sequence: TGTGCCAGCAGACAAAACACTGACGATATCTTC. Residues: CASRQNTDDIF.

In its sample, this clonotype was seen once. V usage is TRBV7-8 and J usage is TRBJ2-3, with 11 positions matching TRBD2. The CDR3 is 16 residues long. Germline V gives CDR1 SGHVS, CDR2 FQNEAQ. V was pared by 5 bases and J by 1 base, with 5 bases of the junction left unmatched. For the CDR3, the DNA is TGTGCCAGCAGCCTGGGACTAGCGGTCCGCACAGATACGCAGTATTTT. Protein: CASSLGLAVRTDTQYF.

This chain joins TRBV10-2 and TRBJ2-3, with 8 bases aligning to TRBD2. The CDR3 is 14 amino acids. The germline V gene has CDR1 WSHSY and CDR2 SAAADI. The CDR3 DNA reads TGCGCGGGCAGCGGGGGCGGGTGGCGGGATACGCAGTATTTT. Protein sequence: CAGSGGGWRDTQYF.

Turning to this clonotype: At one of its ends the junction is not consistent with the germline gene, which may arise from a read error. The chain carries TRBV6-1 and TRBJ2-4; 11 positions match TRBD1. This CDR3 spans 17 amino acids. Germline V CDR1 and CDR2: MNHNS, SASEGT. CDR3 in amino acids: CASRAGTGGSGKNTQYF. The CDR3 DNA reads TGTGCCAGCAGAGCGGGGACAGGGGGGAGTGGCAAAAACACTCAGTACTTC.

V usage is TRBV10-3 and J usage is TRBJ2-5; D is uncertain. The V end lost 3 bases, the J end lost 2 bases, and 16 bases lay between the germline ends. The CDR3 is 16 residues long. Germline values: CDR1 ENHRY, CDR2 SYGVKD. The CDR3 is CAISDHPLGSQETQYF. The CDR3 DNA sequence: TGTGCCATCAGTGACCATCCTTTGGGCAGTCAAGAGACCCAGTACTTC.

This sequence joins TRBV27 and TRBJ2-3; no reliable D call. The ends were cut back, 4 bases at V and 12 bases at J, with 14 bases in the middle. This CDR3 spans 12 amino acids. The germline gives CDR1 MNHEY, CDR2 SMNVEV (reference sequence). The CDR3 sequence: CASSSVTETQYF. CDR3 sequence (DNA): TGTGCCAGCAGTTCCGTCACAGAGACCCAGTATTTT.

The chain uses TRBV9 and TRBJ2-6; D gene unclear. The V gene's germline CDR1 is SGDLS and CDR2 YYNGEE. The CDR3 runs 15 residues. V dropped 0 bases and J dropped 4 bases, with 8 bases sitting between them. The CDR3 DNA reads TGTGCCAGCAGCGTAGCTGCTGGCGGGGCCAACGTCCTGACTTTC. It encodes CASSVAAGGANVLTF.

About this clonotype itself: One end of the junction varies from germline; a read error may be responsible. This chain joins TRBV6-1 and TRBJ2-5, with TRBD1 identical over 11 bases. The CDR3 has 17 residues. CDR1 and CDR2 from the germline V gene are MNHNS and SASEGT. CDR3 DNA: TGTGCCAGCAGGGTGGGGACAGGGGGACTGGGCCCAGAGACGCAGTATTTC. Protein product: CASRVGTGGLGPETQYF.

The chain couples TRBV7-6 to TRBJ1-5; D is unresolved. This CDR3 has 13 amino acids. Germline CDR1 is SGHVS and CDR2 is FNYEAQ. Trimming shortened V by 1 base and J by 6 bases, and 7 bases separated the two germline ends. CDR3 residues: CASSLEEGQPQHF. The CDR3 coding sequence is TGTGCCAGCAGCTTAGAAGAGGGTCAGCCCCAGCATTTT. The whole variable domain, remainder taken from reference TRBV7-6 and TRBJ1-5, is GAGVSQSPRYKVTKRGQDVALRCDPISGHVSLYWYRQALGQGPEFLTYFNYEAQQDKSGLPNDRFSAERPEGSISTLTIQRTEQRDSAMYRCASSLEEGQPQHFGDGTRLSIL.

This clonotype was recorded at least ten times. The rearrangement uses TRBV7-2 and TRBJ2-1, with TRBD2 matching over 8 bases. The last part of the DNA fits TRBJ2-7 better; the J call may be wrong. CDR3 length equals 17 residues. Germline assignment: CDR1 SGHTA and CDR2 FQGNSA. The CDR3 reads CASSLTPAVSGRGEQYF. In DNA form, the CDR3 reads TGTGCCAGCAGCTTAACGCCCGCGGTGAGCGGGAGAGGCGAGCAGTACTTC.

On this clonotype: Mismatch with germline at one junction end may stem from a read error. The chain uses TRBV10-1 and TRBJ2-4; D might be TRBD1 (6 bases). Germline CDR1 WNHNN, CDR2 SYGVQD (reference sequence). CDR3 length: 14 amino acids. CDR3 bases: TGCGCCAGCACTGGACAGCGAGACACAAACACGCAGTACTTT. Amino acids: CASTGQRDTNTQYF.

V usage is TRBV28 and J usage is TRBJ1-1; no firm D call. There are 15 residues in the CDR3. In germline, CDR1 is MDHEN, CDR2 SYDVKM. Between the trimmed V and J ends, which lost 7 bases and 0 bases, there was a span of 15 bases. DNA for the CDR3: TGTGCCAGCAAACTCAATGGGCCGCTGAACACTGAAGCTTTCTTT. It specifies CASKLNGPLNTEAFF.

The chain combines TRBV6-5 with TRBJ2-1; possibly TRBD2 for D (5 bases). Per the germline V gene, CDR1 is MNHEY and CDR2 is SVGAGI. The V and J ends lost 7 bases and 4 bases respectively, with 11 bases between them. The CDR3 sequence is 13 residues long. CDR3 DNA sequence: TGTGCCAGCACTTGGGAGTATTACAATGAGCAGTTCTTC. Its protein is CASTWEYYNEQFF.

This clonotype was counted only a few times. V gene TRBV10-3 combines with J gene TRBJ2-5; no reliable D call. The DNA end lines up better with TRBJ2-7; the J call may be wrong. CDR1 and CDR2 (germline): ENHRY, SYGVKD. CDR3 length: 10 amino acids. The CDR3 reads CAIDVNEQYV. As DNA, the CDR3 is TGTGCCATCGACGTGAACGAGCAGTACGTC.

Points on this clonotype: This CDR3 fails to terminate in the conserved phenylalanine or tryptophan, so it likely reflects a read error. The DNA is left out, because the CDR3 cannot be placed on it with certainty; the CDR3 is given as TCRdb lists it. CDR3: CASSLDTVSRVP. The genes are TRBV27 and TRBJ2-1; the table's TRBD1 call for D was not verified on the DNA. Germline V gene data show CDR1 as MNHEY and CDR2 as SMNVEV (reference sequence). The CDR3 is 12 residues long, ends included.